In its sample, the clone carrying this TCR beta chain was seen many times. Its antigen is unidentified. These data come from a study of T-cell reconstitution after alpha-beta-depleted transplantation in children. As it was prepared, the TCRbeta library received unique molecular identifiers. TCRdb recomputed calls from the PCR reads with MiXCR, one row per CDR3 protein. The profile shows approximately 490,000 distinct CDR3 sequences, roughly a tenth of them singletons. Study-wide results and limits: The authors attributed T-cell counts and diversity one year after transplant mostly to newly produced T cells. Alpha-beta T cells about two months after transplant reportedly derived from several hundred expanded graft clones.

Trimming removed 8 bases at V and 0 bases at J, with 13 bases between. The CDR3 contains 15 residues. Germline lookup yields CDR1 SNHLY and CDR2 FYNNEI. The V call is TRBV2, the J call TRBJ2-2, with a weak D call TRBD2 (6 bases). The sequence was collected from a child aged 2-15 years with inherited bone marrow failure, due to receive a stem cell transplant. Specimen: PBMCs, collected before TCRalphabeta/CD19-depleted stem cell transplant. The CDR3 sequence: CASCLDYANTGELFF. The DNA of the CDR3 is TGTGCCAGCTGTCTGGACTATGCGAACACCGGGGAGCTGTTTTTT. Supplemented by reference TRBV2 and TRBJ2-2, the full variable domain reads EPEVTQTPSHQVTQMGQEVILRCVPISNHLYFYWYRQILGQKVEFLVSFYNNEISEKSEIFDDQFSVERPDGSNFTLKIRSTKLEDSAMYFCASCLDYANTGELFFGEGSRLTVL.